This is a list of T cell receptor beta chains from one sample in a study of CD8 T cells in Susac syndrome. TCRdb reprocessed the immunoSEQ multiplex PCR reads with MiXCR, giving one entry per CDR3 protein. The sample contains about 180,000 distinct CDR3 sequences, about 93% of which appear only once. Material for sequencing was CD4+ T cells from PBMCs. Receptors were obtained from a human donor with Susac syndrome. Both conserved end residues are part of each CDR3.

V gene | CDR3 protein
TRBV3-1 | CASSQGGGFEAFF
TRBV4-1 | CASSLGIRRENAETQYF
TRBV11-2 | CASSLGTGTEKLFF
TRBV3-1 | CASSQLDQEETQYF
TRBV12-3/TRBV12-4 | CASSFRAYEAFF
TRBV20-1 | CSANREVLNQPQHF
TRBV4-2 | CASSQARYAGIRNEQFF
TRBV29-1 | CSVGVGEQFF
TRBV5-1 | CASSLGVVGSGQPQHF
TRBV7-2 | CASSLGLTNYEQYF
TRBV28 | CASNGGGNQPQHF
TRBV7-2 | CASTLRRDYGYTF
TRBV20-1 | CSRSGGDTEAFF
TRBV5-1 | CASSLFTGGRSSYEQYF
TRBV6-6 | CASKGDKQYF
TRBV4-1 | CASSHIWGTQPQHF
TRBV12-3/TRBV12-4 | CASRLRDTAYNEQFF
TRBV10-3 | CAISPGQISTDTQYF
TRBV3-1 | CASSQLAGTGPEKLFF
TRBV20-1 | CSARLFRLNTEAFF
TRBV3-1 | CASSPGQGSDSPLHF
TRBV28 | CASSTDRGSNQPQHF
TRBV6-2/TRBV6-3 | CASSSGLAALETQYF
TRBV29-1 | CSVEGRQTRAEAFF
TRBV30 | CAWSVGSFGLGETQYF